This T cell receptor beta chain was captured by sequencing in a study of CD8+CD57+ T cells in acquired aplastic anemia. According to the study, genomic DNA was the template for TCR beta VDJ and CDR3 profiling. TCRdb re-derived calls from the reads in MiXCR, one entry per CDR3 protein. The sample consists of 100,000 to 150,000 distinct CDR3 sequences, 41% of them appearing once. Findings and limits, study-wide: Patients were compared with controls for CD8+ Simpson's diversity, and no significant difference emerged. Sharing between patients and controls was observed for twenty-nine CD8+ CDR3 sequences.

This clonotype has ten or more counts. What it recognizes is unknown. Germline-derived CDR1 and CDR2 are LNHDA and SQIVND (reference sequence). The V gene lost 6 bases and the J gene lost 3 bases, with 17 bases spanning the gap. The CDR3 runs to 16 residues. This chain connects TRBV19 to TRBJ2-2; D tentatively reads TRBD1 or TRBD2 (5 bases each). The receptor was derived from a human donor in good health, serving as a control. The sequenced material came from sorted CD4+, CD8+, or CD8+CD57+ T cells (not recorded which) from PBMCs. CDR3 DNA: TGTGCCAGTAGCATGACCCGAGGGGCATACACCGGGGAGCTGTTTTTT. Translated, it gives CASSMTRGAYTGELFF. Full variable domain (missing parts from reference TRBV19 and TRBJ2-2): DGGITQSPKYLFRKEGQNVTLSCEQNLNHDAMYWYRQDPGQGLRLIYYSQIVNDFQKGDIAEGYSVSREKKESFPLTVTSAQKNPTAFYLCASSMTRGAYTGELFFGEGSRLTVL.